These 8 T cell receptor beta chains were all obtained from the same sample, sequenced in a study of regulatory T cells in long-lasting Graves disease. Sequencing libraries for TCR beta were prepared with iRepertoire HTBI primers and Arm-PCR of CDR3 regions. One entry per CDR3 protein results from TCRdb running MiXCR on the multiplex PCR reads. Of 450,000 to 650,000 distinct CDR3 sequences in the sample, about 16% are singletons; the top ten hold approximately 25%. Regarding time point: newly diagnosed GD, antithyroid drugs for less than 3 months. From PBMCs, RNA was extracted and then used to make the TCR library. This sample was also put to use in a study of T cells in Graves' hyperthyroidism and ophthalmopathy.

The specimen was peripheral blood mononuclear cells (PBMCs), collected at new diagnosis, from a patient treated with antithyroid drugs. Receptors were obtained from a woman in her forties or fifties with Graves disease.

This clonotype was observed at least ten times. The gene calls are TRBV5-1 and TRBJ2-2; possible D gene TRBD2, 6 bases. The V and J ends lost 2 bases and 1 base respectively, with 9 bases between them. The CDR3 length is 15 residues. Germline lookup yields CDR1 SGHRS and CDR2 YFSETQ. The chain's CDR3 is CASSFGTVNTGELFF. For the CDR3, the DNA is TGCGCCAGCAGCTTCGGGACTGTGAACACCGGGGAGCTGTTTTTT.

The chain is built from TRBV20-1 and TRBJ1-2; perhaps TRBD1 as D (5 bases). This CDR3 has 11 residues. The germline gives CDR1 DFQATT, CDR2 SNEGSKA (reference sequence). V dropped 1 base and J dropped 8 bases, with 8 bases sitting between them. CDR3 DNA: TGCAGTGCTAGAGCCAGGGCGGGCTACACCTTC. Its translation is CSARARAGYTF.

This clonotype was seen more than once but under ten times. This sequence joins TRBV12-3 or TRBV12-4 and TRBJ1-5, with 12 bases lining up with TRBD1. There are 17 residues in the CDR3. With V trimmed by 2 bases and J by 5 bases, 7 bases remained unmatched. The DNA of the CDR3 is TGTGCCAGCAGTTTACCCGGGACAGGGGGCAGGTATCAGCCCCAGCATTTT. Its protein is CASSLPGTGGRYQPQHF.

In this sample, this clonotype turned up a few times. CDR3 nucleotides: TGCAGTGTTTCCGGCCAGACTGAAGCTTTCTTT. Encoded protein: CSVSGQTEAFF. This chain joins TRBV20-1 and TRBJ1-1, with D uncertain. Trimming stripped 7 bases from V and 5 bases from J, with 11 bases between. CDR3 length: 11 amino acids. The germline CDR1 and CDR2 sequences are DFQATT and SNEGSKA (reference sequence).

This clonotype showed up many times. The V call is TRBV5-4, the J call TRBJ1-2; D is ambiguous. CDR3 length equals 14 residues. Deletions cut 0 bases from V and 5 bases from J, with 11 bases between. Germline V gene lookup returns CDR1 SGHNT and CDR2 YYREEE (reference sequence). CDR3 in amino acids: CASSLDGSGYGYTF. In nucleotides, the CDR3 is TGTGCCAGCAGCTTGGACGGGTCTGGATATGGCTACACCTTC. Drawing the rest from reference TRBV5-4 and TRBJ1-2, the complete variable domain is ETGVTQSPTHLIKTRGQQVTLRCSSQSGHNTVSWYQQALGQGPQFIFQYYREEENGRGNFPPRFSGLQFPNYSSELNVNALELDDSALYLCASSLDGSGYGYTFGSGTRLTVV.

Note on this clonotype: A much larger clone lies a single base off, so this may be a read error. The V call is TRBV7-2, the J call TRBJ2-3; 7 bases are shared with TRBD2. CDR1 and CDR2 (germline): SGHTA, FQGNSA. After removal of 1 base from V and 4 bases from J, the junction contained 5 bases not matched to a gene. This CDR3 comprises 15 residues. The CDR3 region is CASSLGGRGADTQYF. In nucleotides, the CDR3 is TGTGCCAGCAGCTTAGGAGGGAGGGGCGCAGATACGCAGTATTTT.

In its sample, this clonotype was seen a few times. CDR3 in DNA: TGTGCCTGGAGTGTACTGGACAGATGGACTGAAGCTTTCTTT. The encoded protein is CAWSVLDRWTEAFF. V and J are TRBV30 and TRBJ1-1, with a weak D call TRBD1 (6 bases). Between the trimmed V and J ends, which lost 0 bases and 5 bases, there was a span of 13 bases. Looked up from germline, CDR1 is GTSNPN and CDR2 is SVGIG (reference sequence). The CDR3 spans 14 residues.

In this sample, this clonotype turned up a few times. The gene calls are TRBV20-1 and TRBJ2-7, with D unclear. The CDR3 consists of 13 residues. The ends were cut back, 0 bases at V and 6 bases at J, with 12 bases in the middle. Looked up from germline, CDR1 is DFQATT and CDR2 is SNEGSKA (reference sequence). This CDR3 reads CSARDYSPGEQYF. The CDR3 DNA is TGCAGTGCTAGAGACTATTCCCCTGGCGAGCAGTACTTC.